The table lists the clone carrying this TCR beta chain with many counts. No antigen is known for it. Breast cancer patients provided tissue from their axillary draining lymph nodes. Germline lookup yields CDR1 DFQATT and CDR2 SNEGSKA (reference sequence). There are 14 residues in the CDR3. V lost 6 bases and J 2 bases, leaving 14 bases between the germline ends. The entry originates in a study of breast tumors, draining lymph nodes, adjacent tissues. Notes on the study in general: Tumor repertoires ranked between lymph nodes and nontumor tissue in diversity, with V and J gene preferences. Tumor T cell lymph node origin was a supported hypothesis, not proven. Most tumor T cells seemingly derive from lymph node, then expand in tumor. Luminal-like breast cancer showed significantly higher tumor–nontumor repertoire similarity than basal-like.

TCRdb reanalysed the multiplex PCR reads using MiXCR and keeps one entry per CDR3 protein. The data hold roughly 110,000 distinct CDR3 sequences, with about 30% observed a single time. Sequencing used axillary lymph node tissue. This receptor was identified in a female donor with breast cancer. Some clones in this sample may be carry-over from other donors' samples. V is TRBV20-1 and J is TRBJ1-5; D is undetermined. This CDR3 reads CSAKRRSGNQPQHF. The CDR3 nucleotides read TGCAGTGCAAAAAGAAGAAGTGGCAATCAGCCCCAGCATTTT.